This T cell receptor beta chain was obtained from a study of PD-L1 blockade in urothelial cancer. CDR3 size: 15 residues. With V trimmed by 3 bases and J by 0 bases, 6 bases remained unmatched. Germline V gene lookup returns CDR1 GTSNPN and CDR2 SVGIG (reference sequence). Method: immunoSEQ multiplex PCR; TCRdb's copy keeps in-frame clones and lacks some. The table lists about 43,000 clones, about 91% of them singletons. The chain links TRBV30 to TRBJ2-3, with TRBD2 identical over 7 bases. This receptor was identified in an elderly man with urothelial cancer. Source: PBMCs, taken around atezolizumab (anti-PD-L1) treatment. The CDR3 reads CAWRASGTSTDTQYF. The CDR3 nucleotides are TGTGCCTGGAGGGCGAGCGGGACTAGCACAGATACGCAGTATTTT.